What follows describes a single T cell receptor beta chain. Original analysis: Counts of nucleated cells, estimated from reference gene primer amplification, were obtained. Sequencing was performed with immunoSEQ multiplex PCR; in TCRdb, only in-frame clones are kept and a portion is missing. The V and J calls and the clone size are those of that table, but D and trimming were determined from the DNA. The data hold 120,000 or so clones, with roughly 74% observed a single time. The CDR3 is 12 amino acids. The V end was cut by 5 bases, the J end by 3 bases, with 5 bases between. Germline V gene data show CDR1 as KGHSH and CDR2 as LQKENI. This sample is drawn from a study of blood T cell repertoires in COVID-19. Looking at the study overall: Acute-phase and convalescent COVID-19 samples originated in the United States, Italy and Spain. T cells, B-cell-depleted T cells, or PBMCs supplied cDNA or gDNA.

The chain recombines TRBV18 with TRBJ1-5; D gene uncertain. The clonotype was recovered from a man aged 55 to 70 with acute or convalescent COVID-19. Specimen: peripheral blood. CDR3 loop: CASSNINQPQHF. The DNA of the CDR3 is TGTGCCAGCTCAAATATCAATCAGCCCCAGCATTTT.